This T cell receptor (beta chain) was sequenced during a study of T cells after yellow fever vaccination. V shed 6 bases and J 4 bases; nucleotides not matched to a gene: 11. This CDR3 contains 17 residues. CDR1 MGHDK and CDR2 SYGVNS come from the germline V gene. TCRdb redid the calling of the 5' RACE reads with MiXCR, one entry per CDR3 protein. This table has just under 600,000 distinct CDR3 sequences, approximately 12% appearing once. The table lists this clonotype with a few counts. This receptor was identified in a man younger than 40 who received the YFV17D yellow fever vaccine. The sequenced sample was PBMCs, obtained on the day of the yellow fever booster vaccination. This chain uses TRBV25-1 with TRBJ2-7; 14 bases are shared with TRBD2. CDR3 coding DNA: TGTGCCAGCAGCACTCCCGGGACTAGCGGGAGAGGGTACGAGCAGTACTTC. Amino acid sequence: CASSTPGTSGRGYEQYF.